This TCR beta chain was obtained from a study of Graves' ophthalmopathy and Graves' hyperthyroidism. V gave up 1 base and J gave up 6 bases, with 13 bases separating them. This CDR3 contains 13 residues. Germline V gene data show CDR1 as DFQATT and CDR2 as SNEGSKA (reference sequence). The PBMCs used were ones drawn from 8 to 10 ml of fresh peripheral blood. This clonotype was seen repeatedly, ten times or more. Amplified material comprised TCR beta CDR3 regions derived from RNA transcripts. HTBI primers primed a first-round RT-PCR, and a second-round multiplex PCR followed. TCRdb re-called the multiplex PCR reads through MiXCR, storing one row per CDR3 protein. The sample lists roughly 500,000 distinct CDR3 sequences; roughly 14% were seen once.

The origin of this receptor is a woman aged 25-40 years with Graves' ophthalmopathy. Sequenced input: blood. The chain carries TRBV20-1 and TRBJ2-7; no definite D call. The CDR3 sequence: CSARGPLHVEQYF. The CDR3 nucleotides are TGCAGTGCTAGAGGGCCCTTGCACGTCGAGCAGTACTTC.